A selection of T cell receptor beta chains follows, all from one sample in a study of radiation and T cells in renal cell carcinoma. Here immunoSEQ multiplex PCR was the method, and the copy in TCRdb shows in-frame clones only, minus some. Of some 130,000 clones listed, approximately 75% are singletons. The input for sequencing was blood, taken from a patient whose treatment included radiotherapy and nephrectomy. The source of these receptors is a woman in her sixties or seventies with renal cell carcinoma. The CDR3 runs from the conserved cysteine through the conserved F or W. The D gene is left open where the match is weak. Clone size is not always given. Where it is, it says once, few, many or a class for expanded clones.

>TRBJ2-3|TRBD2|TRBV7-3|few
CASSLQAGWGTQYF
TGTGCCAGCAGCTTACAAGCGGGGTGGGGTACGCAGTATTTT
>TRBJ2-3|TRBD2|TRBV4-2|NA
CASSQSRGGPKPTDTQYF
TGTGCCAGCAGCCAAAGCCGGGGGGGGCCCAAACCCACAGATACGCAGTATTTT
>TRBJ1-2|NA|TRBV18|NA
CASSPEGYGYTF
TGTGCCAGCTCACCAGAGGGCTATGGCTACACCTTC
>TRBJ1-4|TRBD1|TRBV19|NA
CASRQGDATNEKLFF
TGTGCCAGTAGACAGGGGGATGCAACTAATGAAAAACTGTTTTTT
>TRBJ1-2|TRBD1|TRBV5-5|once
CASSSTGGPYGYTF
TGTGCCAGCAGCTCCACAGGGGGCCCCTATGGCTACACCTTC
>TRBJ1-2|NA|TRBV7-9|NA
CASTKGQPVRGYTF
TGTGCCAGCACCAAGGGACAACCTGTTAGGGGCTACACCTTC
>TRBJ1-1|NA|TRBV2|NA
CASSWAGGLGEAFF
TGTGCCAGCAGTTGGGCTGGGGGCCTCGGTGAAGCTTTCTTT
>TRBJ1-2|NA|TRBV28|once
CASSRNYGYTF
TGTGCCAGCAGTCGAAACTATGGCTACACCTTC
>TRBJ2-2|NA|TRBV10-3|NA
CAISHTGELFF
TGTGCCATCAGCCACACCGGGGAGCTGTTTTTT
>TRBJ1-1|NA|TRBV7-6|NA
CASSPGLDEAFF
TGTGCCAGCAGCCCTGGACTGGATGAAGCTTTCTTT
>TRBJ2-6|TRBD2|TRBV29-1|NA
CSVDGGDGANVLTF
TGCAGCGTTGATGGGGGGGACGGGGCCAACGTCCTGACTTTC
>TRBJ2-7|NA|TRBV18|few
CASSPVHPHAYEQYF
TGTGCCAGCTCGCCTGTGCATCCTCACGCCTACGAGCAGTACTTC
>TRBJ1-1|TRBD1|TRBV7-9|NA
CASSLSGTGSNTEAFF
TGTGCCAGCAGCTTAAGCGGGACAGGGTCGAACACTGAAGCTTTCTTT
>TRBJ2-3|NA|TRBV21-1|once
CASSKDDRPSTDTQYF
TGTGCCAGCAGCAAAGATGACAGGCCCTCCACAGATACGCAGTATTTT
>TRBJ2-3|NA|TRBV5-4|NA
CASSLLGMSTDTQYF
TGTGCCAGCAGCTTGTTAGGGATGAGCACAGATACGCAGTATTTT
>TRBJ2-2|NA|TRBV27|NA
CASSLIAGELFF
TGTGCCAGCAGTTTAATTGCCGGGGAGCTGTTTTTT
>TRBJ1-2|NA|TRBV29-1|NA
CSVEGGDGYTF
TGCAGCGTTGAAGGGGGGGACGGCTACACCTTC
>TRBJ2-4|TRBD1|TRBV28|NA
CASSSTGTGKNIQYF
TGTGCCAGCAGTTCCACCGGGACAGGAAAAAACATTCAGTACTTC
>TRBJ2-7|TRBD1|TRBV10-2|NA
CASSELGQGDYEQYF
TGCGCCAGCAGTGAGTTGGGACAGGGCGACTACGAGCAGTACTTC
>TRBJ2-2|TRBD1|TRBV5-5|once
CASSFWTGIGTGELFF
TGTGCCAGCAGCTTCTGGACAGGAATTGGGACCGGGGAGCTGTTTTTT
>TRBJ2-5|NA|TRBV7-9|NA
CASSSNYRAGETQYF
TGTGCCAGCAGCTCCAACTACAGGGCCGGGGAGACCCAGTACTTC
>TRBJ1-3|NA|TRBV9|NA
CASSGDISGNTIYF
TGTGCCAGCAGCGGGGACATCTCTGGAAACACCATATATTTT
>TRBJ2-1|NA|TRBV9|NA
CASSGGGWSEQFF
TGTGCCAGCAGCGGTGGTGGTTGGTCTGAGCAGTTCTTC
>TRBJ1-5|NA|TRBV19|few
CASSIQDDQPQHF
TGTGCCAGTAGTATACAGGATGATCAGCCCCAGCATTTT
>TRBJ2-2|TRBD2|TRBV19|NA
CASIGTSGGRWTGELFF
TGTGCCAGTATTGGGACTAGCGGGGGGCGATGGACCGGGGAGCTGTTTTTT
>TRBJ2-7|TRBD1|TRBV18|NA
CASSPGSQGVYEQYF
TGTGCCAGCTCACCAGGGAGCCAGGGGGTCTACGAGCAGTACTTC